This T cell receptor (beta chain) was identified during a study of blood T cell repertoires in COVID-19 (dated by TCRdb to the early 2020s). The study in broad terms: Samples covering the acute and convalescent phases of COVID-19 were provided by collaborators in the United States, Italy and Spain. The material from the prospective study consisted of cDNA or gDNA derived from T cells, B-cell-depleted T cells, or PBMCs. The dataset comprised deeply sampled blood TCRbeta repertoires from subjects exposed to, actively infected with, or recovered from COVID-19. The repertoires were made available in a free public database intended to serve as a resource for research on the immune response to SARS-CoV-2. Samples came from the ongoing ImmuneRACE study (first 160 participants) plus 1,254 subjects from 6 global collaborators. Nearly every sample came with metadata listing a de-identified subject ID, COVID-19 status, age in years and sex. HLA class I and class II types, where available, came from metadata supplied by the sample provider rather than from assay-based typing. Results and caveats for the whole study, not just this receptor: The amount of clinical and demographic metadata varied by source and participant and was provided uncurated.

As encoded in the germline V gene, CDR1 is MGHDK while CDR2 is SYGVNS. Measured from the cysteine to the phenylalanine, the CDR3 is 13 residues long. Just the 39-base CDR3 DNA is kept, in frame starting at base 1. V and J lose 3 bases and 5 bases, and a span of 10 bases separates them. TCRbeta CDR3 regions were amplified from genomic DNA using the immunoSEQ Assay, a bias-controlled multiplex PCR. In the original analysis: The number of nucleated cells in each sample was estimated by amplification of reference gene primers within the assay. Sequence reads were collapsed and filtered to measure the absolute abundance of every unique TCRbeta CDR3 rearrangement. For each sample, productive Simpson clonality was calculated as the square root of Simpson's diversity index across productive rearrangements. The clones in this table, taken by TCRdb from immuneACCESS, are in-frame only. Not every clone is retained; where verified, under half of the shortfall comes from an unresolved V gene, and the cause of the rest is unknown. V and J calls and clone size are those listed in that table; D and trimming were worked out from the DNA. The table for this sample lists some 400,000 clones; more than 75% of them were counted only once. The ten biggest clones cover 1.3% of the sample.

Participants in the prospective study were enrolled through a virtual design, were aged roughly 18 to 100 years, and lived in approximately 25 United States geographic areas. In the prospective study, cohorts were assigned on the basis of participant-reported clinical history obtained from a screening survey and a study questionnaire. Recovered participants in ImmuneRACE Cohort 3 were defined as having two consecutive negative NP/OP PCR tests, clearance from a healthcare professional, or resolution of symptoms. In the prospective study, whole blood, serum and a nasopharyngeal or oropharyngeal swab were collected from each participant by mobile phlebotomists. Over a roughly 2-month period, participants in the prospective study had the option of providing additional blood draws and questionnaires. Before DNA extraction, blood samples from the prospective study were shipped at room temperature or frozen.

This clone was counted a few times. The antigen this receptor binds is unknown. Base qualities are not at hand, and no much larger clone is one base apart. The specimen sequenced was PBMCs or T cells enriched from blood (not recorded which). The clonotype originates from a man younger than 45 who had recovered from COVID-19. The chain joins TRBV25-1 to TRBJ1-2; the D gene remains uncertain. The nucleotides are TGTGCCAGCAGTGAGGCAGGTCTTTATGGCTACACCTTC. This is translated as CASSEAGLYGYTF.